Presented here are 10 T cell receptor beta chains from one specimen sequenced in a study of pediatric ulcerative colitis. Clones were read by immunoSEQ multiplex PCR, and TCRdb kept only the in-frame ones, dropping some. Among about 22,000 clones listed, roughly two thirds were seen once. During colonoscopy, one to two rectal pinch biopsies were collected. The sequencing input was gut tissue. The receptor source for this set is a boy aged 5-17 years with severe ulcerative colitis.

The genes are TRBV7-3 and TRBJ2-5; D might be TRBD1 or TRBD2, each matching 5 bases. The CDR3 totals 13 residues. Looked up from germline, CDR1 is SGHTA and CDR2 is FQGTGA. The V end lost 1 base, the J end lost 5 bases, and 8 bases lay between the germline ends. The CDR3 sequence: CASSLIGTETQYF. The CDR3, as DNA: TGTGCCAGCAGCTTAATAGGGACGGAGACCCAGTACTTC.

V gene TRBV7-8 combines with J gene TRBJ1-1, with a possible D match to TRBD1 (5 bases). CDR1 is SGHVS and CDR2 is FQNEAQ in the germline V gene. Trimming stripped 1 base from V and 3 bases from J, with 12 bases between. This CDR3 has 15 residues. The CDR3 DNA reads TGTGCCAGCAGCTTAGGAAGGGGTTCGGACACTGAAGCTTTCTTT. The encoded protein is CASSLGRGSDTEAFF.

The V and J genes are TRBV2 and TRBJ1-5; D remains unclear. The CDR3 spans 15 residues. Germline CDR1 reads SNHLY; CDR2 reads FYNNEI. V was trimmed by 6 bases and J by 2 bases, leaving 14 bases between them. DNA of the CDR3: TGTGCCAGCAGAAACCCCAATCCCCGCAATCAGCCCCAGCATTTT. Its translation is CASRNPNPRNQPQHF.

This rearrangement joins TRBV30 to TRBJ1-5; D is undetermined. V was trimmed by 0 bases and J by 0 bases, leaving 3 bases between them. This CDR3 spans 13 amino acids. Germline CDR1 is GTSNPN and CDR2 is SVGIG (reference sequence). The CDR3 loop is CAWSVDSNQPQHF. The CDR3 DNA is TGTGCCTGGAGTGTAGATAGCAATCAGCCCCAGCATTTT.

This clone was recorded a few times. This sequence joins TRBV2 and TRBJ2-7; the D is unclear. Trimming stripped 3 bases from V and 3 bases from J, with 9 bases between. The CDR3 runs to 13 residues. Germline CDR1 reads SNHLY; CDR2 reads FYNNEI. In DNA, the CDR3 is TGTGCCAGCAGTGACGGGTCGAGCTACGAGCAGTACTTC. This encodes CASSDGSSYEQYF.

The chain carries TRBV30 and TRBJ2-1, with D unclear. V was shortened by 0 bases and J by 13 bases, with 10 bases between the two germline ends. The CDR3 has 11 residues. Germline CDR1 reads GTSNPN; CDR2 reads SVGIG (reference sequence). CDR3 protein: CAWSVSGSQFF. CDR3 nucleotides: TGTGCCTGGAGTGTATCTGGTTCTCAGTTCTTC.

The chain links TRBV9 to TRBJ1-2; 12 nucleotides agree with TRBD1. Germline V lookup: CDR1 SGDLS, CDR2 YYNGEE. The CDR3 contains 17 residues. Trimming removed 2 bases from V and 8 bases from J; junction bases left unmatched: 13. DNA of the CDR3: TGTGCCAGCAGCGTTGGGGACAGGGGGCTAATGGGCAGCGGCTACACCTTC. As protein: CASSVGDRGLMGSGYTF.

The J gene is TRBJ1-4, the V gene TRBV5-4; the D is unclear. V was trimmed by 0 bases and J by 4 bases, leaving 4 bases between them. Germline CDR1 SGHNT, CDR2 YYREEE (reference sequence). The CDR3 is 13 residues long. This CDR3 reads CASSLDINEKLFF. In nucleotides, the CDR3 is TGTGCCAGCAGCTTGGACATTAATGAAAAACTGTTTTTT.

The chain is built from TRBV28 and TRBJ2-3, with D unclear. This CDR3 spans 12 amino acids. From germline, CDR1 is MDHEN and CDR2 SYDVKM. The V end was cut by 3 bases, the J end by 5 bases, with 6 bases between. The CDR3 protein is CASSLVLDTQYF. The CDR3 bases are TGTGCCAGCAGTTTGGTATTAGATACGCAGTATTTT.

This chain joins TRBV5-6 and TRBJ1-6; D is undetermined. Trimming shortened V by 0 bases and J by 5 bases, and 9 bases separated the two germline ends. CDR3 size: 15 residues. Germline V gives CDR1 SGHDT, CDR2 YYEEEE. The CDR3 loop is CASSLVGMDNSPLHF. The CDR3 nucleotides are TGTGCCAGCAGCTTGGTAGGGATGGATAATTCACCCCTCCACTTT.